The entry below gives a single T cell receptor (beta chain) sequence along with its context. Germline V CDR1 and CDR2: SGHAT, FQNNGV. The CDR3 extends over 16 amino acids. Losses at the gene ends were 5 bases for V and 5 bases for J; bases not matched to a gene: 12. The sample is drawn from a study of blood T cell repertoires in COVID-19. Study details: COVID-19 samples collected from the United States, Italy and Spain covered acute and convalescent phases. PBMCs, B-cell-depleted T cells, or T cells provided the cDNA or gDNA that made up the material.

As handled by the study authors: Reference gene primer amplification gave nucleated cell count estimates. Assay used: immunoSEQ multiplex PCR; TCRdb lists only in-frame clones, some missing. V and J calls and clone size are as listed in that table; D and trimming were resolved from the DNA. Of fewer than 350,000 clones in the sample, about 90% were seen once. This receptor was identified in a woman in her fifties or sixties who had recovered from COVID-19. J is TRBJ2-5 and V is TRBV11-2; the match to TRBD1 covers 9 bases. Material: peripheral blood. CDR3 coding DNA: TGTGCCAGCAGCCAACGGGACAGGGCTCCTCATGAGACCCAGTACTTC. Amino acid sequence: CASSQRDRAPHETQYF.